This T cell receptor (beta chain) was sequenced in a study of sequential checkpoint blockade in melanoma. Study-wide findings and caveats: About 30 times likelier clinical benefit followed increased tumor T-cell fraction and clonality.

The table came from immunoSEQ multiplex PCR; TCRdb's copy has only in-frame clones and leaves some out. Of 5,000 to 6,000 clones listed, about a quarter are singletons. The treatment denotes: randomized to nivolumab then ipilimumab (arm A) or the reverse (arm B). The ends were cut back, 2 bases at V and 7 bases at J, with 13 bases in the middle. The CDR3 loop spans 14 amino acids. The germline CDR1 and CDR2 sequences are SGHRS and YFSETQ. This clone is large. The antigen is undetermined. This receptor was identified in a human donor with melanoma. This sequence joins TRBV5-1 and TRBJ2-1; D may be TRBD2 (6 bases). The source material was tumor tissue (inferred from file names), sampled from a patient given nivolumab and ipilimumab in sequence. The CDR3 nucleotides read TGCGCCAGCAGCTTTGACGGCGGGACGAATGAGCAGTTCTTC. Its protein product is CASSFDGGTNEQFF.